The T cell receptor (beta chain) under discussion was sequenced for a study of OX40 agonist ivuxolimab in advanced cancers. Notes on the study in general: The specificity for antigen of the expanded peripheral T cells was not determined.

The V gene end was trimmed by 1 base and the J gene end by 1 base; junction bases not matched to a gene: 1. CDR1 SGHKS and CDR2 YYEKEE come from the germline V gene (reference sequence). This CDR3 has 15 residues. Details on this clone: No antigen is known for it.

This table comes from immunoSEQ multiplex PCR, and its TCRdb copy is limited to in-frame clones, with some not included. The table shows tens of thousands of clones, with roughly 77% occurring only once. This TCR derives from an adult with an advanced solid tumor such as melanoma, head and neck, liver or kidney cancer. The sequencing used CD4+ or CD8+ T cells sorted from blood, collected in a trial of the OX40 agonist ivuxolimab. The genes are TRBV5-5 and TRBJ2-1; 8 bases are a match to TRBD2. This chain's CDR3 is CASSLLAGSYNEQFF. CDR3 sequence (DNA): TGTGCCAGCAGCTTGTTAGCGGGATCCTACAATGAGCAGTTCTTC.